The 13 T cell receptor beta chains given below trace back to one sample, sequenced in a study of T cell responses to AZD1222 COVID-19 vaccine. Method: immunoSEQ multiplex PCR; TCRdb's copy keeps in-frame clones and lacks some. The data contain under 150,000 clones, about 92% of them singletons. Sequenced material: peripheral blood, taken on day 0 of AZD1222 vaccination. These receptors all stem from an adult in good health.

This clone was counted a few times. The DNA for the CDR3 is TGTGCCAGCATGGGTACTTATGGCTACACCTTC. Translating it yields CASMGTYGYTF. V gene TRBV6-5 combines with J gene TRBJ1-2; D is uncertain. Germline lookup yields CDR1 MNHEY and CDR2 SVGAGI. Deletions cut 7 bases from V and 5 bases from J, with 8 bases between. The CDR3 length is 11 residues.

The V call is TRBV6-4, the J call TRBJ1-2; perhaps TRBD1 as D (5 bases). The CDR3 consists of 13 residues. The germline V gene encodes CDR1 MRHNA and CDR2 SNTAGT. The V gene lost 4 bases and the J gene lost 5 bases, with 11 bases spanning the gap. The CDR3: CASSAGLNYGYTF. The CDR3, as DNA: TGTGCCAGCAGTGCGGGACTGAATTATGGCTACACCTTC.

V gene TRBV7-2 combines with J gene TRBJ1-1; 7 bases are a match to TRBD1. With 7 bases clipped from V and 1 base from J, the junction kept 9 bases outside the gene matches. Germline values: CDR1 SGHTA, CDR2 FQGNSA. This CDR3 spans 15 amino acids. CDR3 sequence reads: CASTRGGGWNTEAFF. For the CDR3, the DNA is TGTGCCAGCACCAGGGGAGGGGGCTGGAACACTGAAGCTTTCTTT.

This chain links TRBV19 with TRBJ2-5; D is uncertain. The CDR3 has 14 residues. The germline gives CDR1 LNHDA, CDR2 SQIVND (reference sequence). V lost 0 bases and J lost 2, with 7 bases in between. The CDR3 bases are TGTGCCAGTAGTATAGAACTTCTTCAAGAGACCCAGTACTTC. As protein: CASSIELLQETQYF.

This rearrangement joins TRBV19 to TRBJ1-5; D unclear. Trimming cost V 3 bases and J 2 bases, with 11 bases left between them. This CDR3 contains 15 residues. Per germline, CDR1 LNHDA and CDR2 SQIVND (reference sequence). The CDR3 sequence is CASSISDRGNQPQHF. CDR3 DNA sequence: TGTGCCAGTAGTATCAGCGATCGGGGCAATCAGCCCCAGCATTTT.

The V and J genes are TRBV25-1 and TRBJ2-7; 10 bases agree with TRBD2. Germline loops: CDR1 MGHDK, CDR2 SYGVNS. Trimming removed 3 bases from V and 1 base from J; junction bases left unmatched: 9. This CDR3 spans 17 amino acids. CDR3 protein: CASSDEASGRASYEQYF. In DNA form, the CDR3 reads TGTGCCAGCAGTGATGAGGCGAGCGGGAGGGCTTCCTACGAGCAGTACTTC.

V and J are TRBV21-1 and TRBJ1-4. TRBV21-1 is shown as a pseudogene. There are 15 residues in the CDR3. In DNA, the CDR3 is TGTGCCAGCAGCAAAGATGGAATAATCCAGGAAAAACTGTTTTTT. Amino acid sequence: CASSKDGIIQEKLFF.

This chain links TRBV4-1 with TRBJ2-7; tentative D call: TRBD2 (6 bases). Germline V lookup: CDR1 MGHRA, CDR2 YSYEKL. The CDR3 runs to 13 residues. V dropped 0 bases and J dropped 7 bases, with 10 bases sitting between them. Here the CDR3 DNA reads TGCGCCAGCAGCCAAGAAGCCCGGGGGGAGCAGTACTTC. Translating it yields CASSQEARGEQYF.

This clone has more than one count but fewer than ten. The chain links TRBV2 to TRBJ2-5; D is unclear. Trimming removed 3 bases at V and 0 bases at J, with 5 bases between. CDR1 and CDR2 (germline): SNHLY, FYNNEI. The CDR3 has 13 residues. The CDR3 is CASSDRDQETQYF. CDR3 DNA sequence: TGTGCCAGCAGTGACCGGGACCAAGAGACCCAGTACTTC.

This chain links TRBV5-1 with TRBJ2-7; perhaps TRBD2 as D (6 bases). CDR3 length: 15 residues. The germline V gene has CDR1 SGHRS and CDR2 YFSETQ. Deletions cut 4 bases from V and 2 bases from J, with 16 bases between. The CDR3 nucleotides are TGCGCCAGCAGCCCGCGGGGCGGCCGAACCTACGAGCAGTACTTC. This translates into CASSPRGGRTYEQYF.

The V gene is TRBV6-6, the J gene TRBJ2-1, with TRBD2 matching 9 bases. The CDR3 extends over 16 amino acids. The junction had 14 bases not matched to a gene; V was cut back by 7 bases and J by 7 bases. Looked up from germline, CDR1 is MNHNY and CDR2 is SVGAGI (reference sequence). The CDR3, as DNA: TGTGCCAGCACCCCCAGAAGAGCGGGAGGTTCAAATGAGCAGTTCTTC. It translates to CASTPRRAGGSNEQFF.

The V call is TRBV5-1, the J call TRBJ2-1, with 9 positions matching TRBD2. In germline, CDR1 is SGHRS, CDR2 YFSETQ. CDR3 length equals 15 residues. The V and J ends lost 1 base and 6 bases, in that order; junction bases with no gene match: 5. Here the CDR3 reads CASSLPSGIINEQFF. CDR3 bases: TGCGCCAGCAGCTTGCCTAGCGGGATAATCAATGAGCAGTTCTTC.

The chain joins TRBV6-1 to TRBJ2-1; TRBD2 matches 8 bases. This CDR3 contains 14 residues. V was pared by 0 bases and J by 8 bases, with 3 bases of the junction left unmatched. Germline CDR1 reads MNHNS; CDR2 reads SASEGT. The CDR3 protein is CASSEAGTRYEQFF. The CDR3, as DNA: TGTGCCAGCAGTGAAGCGGGGACTAGGTATGAGCAGTTCTTC.